This T cell receptor (beta chain) was found in a study of early T cells in non-severe SARS-CoV-2 infection. Study-wide background: From unsorted whole blood, bulk RNA was sequenced, and the chains remained unpaired.

This clonotype has at least ten counts. The TCR library protocol was used to attach unique molecular identifiers. These identifiers were attached to individual cDNA molecules. TCRdb reprocessed the 5' RACE reads via MiXCR and lists one record per CDR3 protein. This sample yields 52,000 or so distinct CDR3 sequences, of which 5% to 7.5% are seen a single time; more than 5% belongs to the top ten. Sample: whole blood, taken at baseline. The receptor comes from an adult who was a healthcare worker with PCR-confirmed SARS-CoV-2 infection or an uninfected control (not recorded which).

As DNA, the CDR3 is TGTGCCAGCAGTTTACCCGTCCCAGATACGCAGTATTTT. Translating it yields CASSLPVPDTQYF. This chain connects TRBV28 to TRBJ2-3, with D hard to call. V shed 2 bases and J shed 4 bases, with 7 bases lying between them. The CDR3 consists of 13 residues. Germline-derived CDR1 and CDR2 are MDHEN and SYDVKM.